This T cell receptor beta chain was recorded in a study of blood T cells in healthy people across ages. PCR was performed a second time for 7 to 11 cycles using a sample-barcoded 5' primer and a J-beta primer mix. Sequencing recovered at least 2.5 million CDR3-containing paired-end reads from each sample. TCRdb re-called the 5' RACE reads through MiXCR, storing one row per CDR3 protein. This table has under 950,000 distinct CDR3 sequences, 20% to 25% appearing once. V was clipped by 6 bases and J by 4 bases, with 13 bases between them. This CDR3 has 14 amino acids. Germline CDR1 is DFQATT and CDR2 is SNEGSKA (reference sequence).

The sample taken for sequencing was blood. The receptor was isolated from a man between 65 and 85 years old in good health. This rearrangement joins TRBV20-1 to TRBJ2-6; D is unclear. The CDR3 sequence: CSAGYPIGANVLTF. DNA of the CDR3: TGCAGTGCAGGGTACCCGATCGGGGCCAACGTCCTGACTTTC.